This T cell receptor beta chain was observed in a study of CD8 T cells in Susac syndrome. The CDR3 contains 16 residues. V was trimmed by 0 bases and J by 1 base, leaving 12 bases between them. Germline V gives CDR1 SGHRS, CDR2 YFSETQ. TCR beta sequencing covered blood CD8+ and CD4+ T cells. A quantity of about 0.45 to 1 ug RNA underwent reverse transcription using random hexamers. TCRdb called the immunoSEQ multiplex PCR reads again in MiXCR, with one record for every CDR3 protein. The repertoire holds over 150,000 distinct CDR3 sequences, with 90% to 97% as singletons. The material sequenced was CD4+ T cells from PBMCs. The V and J genes are TRBV5-1 and TRBJ2-3, with D uncertain. The clonotype originates from a human donor with Susac syndrome. The CDR3 loop reads CASSLVMGDGTDTQYF. CDR3 nucleotide sequence: TGCGCCAGCAGCTTGGTGATGGGCGACGGCACAGATACGCAGTATTTT.